This TCR beta chain was recovered during a study of human T cells and chemical hapten exposure. Study as a whole: Read at 6 days, the patch tests placed 0.01% DPC on the upper back. Diagnoses of alopecia areata, totalis or universalis occurred in mostly female patients.

Time point defined: patch test 2, 6 weeks after DPC sensitization. Regarding treatment: therapeutic diphenylcyclopropenone sensitization with weekly scalp DPC. Between the trimmed V and J ends, which lost 7 bases and 1 base, there was a span of 4 bases. Germline V gene sequence: CDR1 MDHEN, CDR2 SYDVKM. The CDR3 length is 11 residues. This clonotype was detected only a few times. Per the authors' pipeline: TCRs per sample had a median of roughly 93,000 and ranged from about 23,224 to 690,600. TCRdb called the RACE reads again in MiXCR, with one record for every CDR3 protein. In this record, the V and J calls reflect TCRdb's handling and not the investigators' own analysis. This repertoire shows more than 75,000 distinct CDR3 sequences, more than 8.5% found once; its top ten account for under 2.5%.

The sample here was whole blood, taken in connection with sensitization to the hapten diphenylcyclopropenone (DPC). The origin of this receptor is a woman under 40 with alopecia areata. Some clones in this sample may be carry-over from other donors' samples. The V gene is TRBV28, the J gene TRBJ1-1; the D is unclear. CDR3 residues: CASKENTEAFF. The DNA for the CDR3 is TGTGCCAGCAAGGAGAACACTGAAGCTTTCTTT.